The sequence of this TCR beta chain was determined in a study of shared clonotypes between healthy human individuals. Study context: Each donor contributed plates that comprised three CD4 naive, three CD4 memory, two CD8 naive and one CD8 memory. The study, taken as a whole, reports: It was anticipated that sequencing depth would influence how many clonotypes donors shared.

A remark on this clone: Its antigen is as yet unknown.

V lost 2 bases, J lost 6 bases, and 8 bases lay in between. Germline CDR1 SGHNT, CDR2 YYREEE (reference sequence). CDR3 length equals 12 residues. Terminally differentiated effector memory CD45RA+ cells were excluded from the naive CD8 cells, which were CD45RO-negative and positively selected for CCR7. Original data processing: As immunoSEQ supplied junction-only sequences (without quality scores), filtering differed. Sequencing used immunoSEQ multiplex PCR; TCRdb keeps in-frame clones, though not all of them. V, J and clone size are taken as reported in that table, and D and trimming were inferred from the DNA itself. Seen here are about 2 million clones, about 95% observed once, and the top ten hold roughly 1.2%.

The rearrangement uses TRBV5-4 and TRBJ1-1, with a tentative D call TRBD1 (6 bases). The clonotype originates from a man in his late teens or twenties in good health. Sequenced material: naive CD8+ T cells sorted from blood. The CDR3: CASSLQGSEAFF. The DNA for the CDR3 is TGTGCCAGCAGCTTACAGGGATCTGAAGCTTTCTTT.